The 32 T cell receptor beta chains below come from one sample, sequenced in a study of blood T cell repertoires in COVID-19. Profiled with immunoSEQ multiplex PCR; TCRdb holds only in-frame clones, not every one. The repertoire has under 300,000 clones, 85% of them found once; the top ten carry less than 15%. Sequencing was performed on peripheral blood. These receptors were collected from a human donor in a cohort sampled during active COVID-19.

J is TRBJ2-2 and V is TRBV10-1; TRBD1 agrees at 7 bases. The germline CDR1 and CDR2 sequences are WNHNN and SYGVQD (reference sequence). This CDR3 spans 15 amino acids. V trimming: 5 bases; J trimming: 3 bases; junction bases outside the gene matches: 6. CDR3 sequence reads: CASSPDRVDTGELFF. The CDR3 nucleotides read TGCGCCAGCAGTCCCGACAGGGTCGACACCGGGGAGCTGTTTTTT.

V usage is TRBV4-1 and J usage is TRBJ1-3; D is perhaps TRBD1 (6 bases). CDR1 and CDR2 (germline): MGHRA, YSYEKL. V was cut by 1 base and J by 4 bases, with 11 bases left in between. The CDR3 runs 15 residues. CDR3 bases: TGCGCCAGCAGCCAAGCGATAACAGGGGGAAACACCATATATTTT. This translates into CASSQAITGGNTIYF.

As DNA, the CDR3 is TGCGCCAGCTCGCGGGCAGGTGAGCAGTACTTC. Translating it yields CASSRAGEQYF. The chain couples TRBV10-1 to TRBJ2-7; D perhaps matches TRBD2 (5 bases). Trimming left V 8 bases short and J 7 bases short, with 12 bases between. CDR3 length: 11 residues. Looked up from germline, CDR1 is WNHNN and CDR2 is SYGVQD (reference sequence).

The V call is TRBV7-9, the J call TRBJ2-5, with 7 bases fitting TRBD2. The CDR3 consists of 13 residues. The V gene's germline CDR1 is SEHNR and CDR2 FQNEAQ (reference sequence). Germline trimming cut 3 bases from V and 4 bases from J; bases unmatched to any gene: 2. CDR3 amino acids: CASSLGGVETQYF. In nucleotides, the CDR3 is TGTGCCAGCAGCTTGGGAGGGGTAGAGACCCAGTACTTC.

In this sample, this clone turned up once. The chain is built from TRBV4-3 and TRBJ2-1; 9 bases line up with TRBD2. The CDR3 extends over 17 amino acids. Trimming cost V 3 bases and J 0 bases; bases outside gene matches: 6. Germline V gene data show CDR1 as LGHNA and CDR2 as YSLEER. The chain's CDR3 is CASSHSGRTSSYNEQFF. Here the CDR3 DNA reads TGCGCCAGCAGCCACAGCGGGAGGACAAGCTCCTACAATGAGCAGTTCTTC.

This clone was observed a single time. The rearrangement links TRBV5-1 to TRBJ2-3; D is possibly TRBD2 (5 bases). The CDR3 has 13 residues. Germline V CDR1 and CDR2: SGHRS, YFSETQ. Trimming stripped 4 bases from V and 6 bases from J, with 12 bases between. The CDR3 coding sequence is TGCGCCAGCAGCCGCTCCGAGGGCGATACGCAGTATTTT. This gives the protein CASSRSEGDTQYF.

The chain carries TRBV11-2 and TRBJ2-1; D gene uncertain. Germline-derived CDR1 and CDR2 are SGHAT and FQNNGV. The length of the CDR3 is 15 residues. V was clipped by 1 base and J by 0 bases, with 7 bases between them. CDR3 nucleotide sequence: TGTGCCAGCAGCTTAGTTTCGGGCTCCTACAATGAGCAGTTCTTC. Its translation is CASSLVSGSYNEQFF.

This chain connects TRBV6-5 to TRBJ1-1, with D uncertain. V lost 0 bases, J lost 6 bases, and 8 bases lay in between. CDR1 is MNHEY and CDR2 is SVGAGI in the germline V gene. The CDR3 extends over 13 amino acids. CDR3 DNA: TGTGCCAGCAGTTACTCGACTTCCTCTGAAGCTTTCTTT. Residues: CASSYSTSSEAFF.

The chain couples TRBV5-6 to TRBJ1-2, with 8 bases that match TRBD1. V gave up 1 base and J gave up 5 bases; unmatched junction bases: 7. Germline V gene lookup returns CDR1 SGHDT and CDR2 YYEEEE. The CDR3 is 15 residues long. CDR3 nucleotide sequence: TGTGCCAGCAGCTTGAAACAGGGGGAGAATTATGGCTACACCTTC. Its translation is CASSLKQGENYGYTF.

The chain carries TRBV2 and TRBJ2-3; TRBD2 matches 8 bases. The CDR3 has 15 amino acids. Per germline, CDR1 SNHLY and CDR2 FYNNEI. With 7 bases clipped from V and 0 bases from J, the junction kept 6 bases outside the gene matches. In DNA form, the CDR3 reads TGTGCCAGCATGAGTAGCGGGGATAGCACAGATACGCAGTATTTT. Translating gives CASMSSGDSTDTQYF.

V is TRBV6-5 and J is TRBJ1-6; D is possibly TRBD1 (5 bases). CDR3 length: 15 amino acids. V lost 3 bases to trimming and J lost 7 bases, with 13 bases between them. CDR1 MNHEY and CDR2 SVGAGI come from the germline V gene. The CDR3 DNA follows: TGTGCCAGCAGTTATGTTGTGGGGGGGAATTCACCCCTCCACTTT. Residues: CASSYVVGGNSPLHF.

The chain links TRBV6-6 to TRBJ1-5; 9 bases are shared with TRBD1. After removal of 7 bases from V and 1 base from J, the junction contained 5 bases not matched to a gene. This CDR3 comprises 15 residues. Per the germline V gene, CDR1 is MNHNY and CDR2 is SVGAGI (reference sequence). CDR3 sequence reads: CASNGQGISNQPQHF. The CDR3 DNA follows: TGTGCCAGCAATGGACAGGGGATAAGCAATCAGCCCCAGCATTTT.

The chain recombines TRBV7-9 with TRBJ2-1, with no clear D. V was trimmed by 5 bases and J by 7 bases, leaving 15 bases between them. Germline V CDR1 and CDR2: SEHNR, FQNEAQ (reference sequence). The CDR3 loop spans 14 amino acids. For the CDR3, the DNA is TGTGCCAGCAGCCGCCTCTCGGGTCCGAATGAGCAGTTCTTC. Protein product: CASSRLSGPNEQFF.

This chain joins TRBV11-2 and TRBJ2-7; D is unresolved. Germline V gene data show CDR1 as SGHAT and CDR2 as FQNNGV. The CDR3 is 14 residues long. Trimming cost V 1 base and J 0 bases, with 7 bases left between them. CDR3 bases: TGTGCCAGCAGCTTAGGGGCTGGCTCCTACGAGCAGTACTTC. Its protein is CASSLGAGSYEQYF.

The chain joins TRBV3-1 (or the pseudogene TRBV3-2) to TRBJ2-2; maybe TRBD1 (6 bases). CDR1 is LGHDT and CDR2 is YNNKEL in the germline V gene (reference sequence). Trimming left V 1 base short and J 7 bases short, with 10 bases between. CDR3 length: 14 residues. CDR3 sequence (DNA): TGTGCCAGCAGCCAAGGAGGGGGTGGCGGGGAGCTGTTTTTT. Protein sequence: CASSQGGGGGELFF.

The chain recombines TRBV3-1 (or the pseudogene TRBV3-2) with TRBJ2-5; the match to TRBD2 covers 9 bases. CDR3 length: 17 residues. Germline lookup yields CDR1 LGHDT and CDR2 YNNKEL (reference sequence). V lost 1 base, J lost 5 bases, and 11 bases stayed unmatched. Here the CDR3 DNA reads TGTGCCAGCAGCCAAGTAGGGACTAGCTCCCTTCGGGAGACCCAGTACTTC. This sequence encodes CASSQVGTSSLRETQYF.

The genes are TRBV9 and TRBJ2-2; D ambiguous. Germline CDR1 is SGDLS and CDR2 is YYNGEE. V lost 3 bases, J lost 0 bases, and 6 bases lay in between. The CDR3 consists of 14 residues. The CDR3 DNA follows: TGTGCCAGCAGCGCTAGAACGAACACCGGGGAGCTGTTTTTT. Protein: CASSARTNTGELFF.

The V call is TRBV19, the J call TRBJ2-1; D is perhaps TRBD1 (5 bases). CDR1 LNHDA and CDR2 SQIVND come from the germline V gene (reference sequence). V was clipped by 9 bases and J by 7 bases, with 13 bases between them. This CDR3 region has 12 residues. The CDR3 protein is CARTDSPNEQFF. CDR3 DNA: TGTGCCAGGACAGACTCGCCAAATGAGCAGTTCTTC.

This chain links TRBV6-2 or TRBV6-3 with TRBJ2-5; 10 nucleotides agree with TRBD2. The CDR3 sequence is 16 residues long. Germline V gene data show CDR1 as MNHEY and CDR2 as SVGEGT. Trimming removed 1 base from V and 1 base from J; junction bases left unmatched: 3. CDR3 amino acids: CASSYLAGGTQETQYF. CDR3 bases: TGTGCCAGCAGTTACTTAGCGGGAGGCACCCAAGAGACCCAGTACTTC.

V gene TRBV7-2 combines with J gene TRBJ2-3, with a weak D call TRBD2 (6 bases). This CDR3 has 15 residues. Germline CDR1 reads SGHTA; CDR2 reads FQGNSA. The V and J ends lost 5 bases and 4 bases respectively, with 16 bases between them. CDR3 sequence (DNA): TGTGCCAGCAGCAGCCAAACTAGCCGTGCAGATACGCAGTATTTT. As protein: CASSSQTSRADTQYF.

DNA of the CDR3: TGTGCCAGCAGCCCCGAGACAGCTAGAGCTAACTATGGCTACACCTTC. This translates into CASSPETARANYGYTF. The chain couples TRBV5-4 to TRBJ1-2; D is possibly TRBD1 (5 bases). CDR1 is SGHNT and CDR2 is YYREEE in the germline V gene (reference sequence). The CDR3 covers 16 residues. The V end was cut by 4 bases, the J end by 0 bases, with 16 bases between.

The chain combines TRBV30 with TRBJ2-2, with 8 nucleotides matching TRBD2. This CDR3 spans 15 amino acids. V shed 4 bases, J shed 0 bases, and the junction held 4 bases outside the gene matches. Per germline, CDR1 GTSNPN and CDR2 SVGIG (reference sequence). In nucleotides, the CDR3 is TGTGCCTGGAAGGTTAGCGGGACGAACACCGGGGAGCTGTTTTTT. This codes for CAWKVSGTNTGELFF.

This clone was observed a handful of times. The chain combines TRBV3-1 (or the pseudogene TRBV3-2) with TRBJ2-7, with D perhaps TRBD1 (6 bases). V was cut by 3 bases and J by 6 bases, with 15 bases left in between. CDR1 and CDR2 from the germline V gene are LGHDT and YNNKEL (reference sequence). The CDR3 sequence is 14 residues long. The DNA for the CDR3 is TGTGCCAGCAGCCAGCTTCGAGGGGGTGCCGAGCAGTACTTC. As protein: CASSQLRGGAEQYF.

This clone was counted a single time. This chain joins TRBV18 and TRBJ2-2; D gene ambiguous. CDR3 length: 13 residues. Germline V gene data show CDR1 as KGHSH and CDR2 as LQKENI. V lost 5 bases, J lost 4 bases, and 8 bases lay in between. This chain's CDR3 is CASSGQTTGELFF. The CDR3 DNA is TGTGCCAGCTCAGGCCAAACCACCGGGGAGCTGTTTTTT. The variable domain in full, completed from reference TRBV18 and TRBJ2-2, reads NAGVMQNPRHLVRRRGQEARLRCSPMKGHSHVYWYRQLPEEGLKFMVYLQKENIIDESGMPKERFSAEFPKEGPSILRIQQVVRGDSAAYFCASSGQTTGELFFGEGSRLTVL.

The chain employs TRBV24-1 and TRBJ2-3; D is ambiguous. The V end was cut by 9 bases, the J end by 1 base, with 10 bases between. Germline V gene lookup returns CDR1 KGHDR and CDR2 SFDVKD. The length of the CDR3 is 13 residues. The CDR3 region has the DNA TGTGCCACCGGCATCAGCGGCACAGATACGCAGTATTTT. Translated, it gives CATGISGTDTQYF.

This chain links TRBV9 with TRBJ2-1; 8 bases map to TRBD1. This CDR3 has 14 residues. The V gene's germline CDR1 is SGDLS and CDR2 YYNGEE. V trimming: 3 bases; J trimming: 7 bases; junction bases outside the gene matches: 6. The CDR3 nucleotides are TGTGCCAGCAGCGCAGGGGGCTGGCTGAATGAGCAGTTCTTC. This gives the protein CASSAGGWLNEQFF.

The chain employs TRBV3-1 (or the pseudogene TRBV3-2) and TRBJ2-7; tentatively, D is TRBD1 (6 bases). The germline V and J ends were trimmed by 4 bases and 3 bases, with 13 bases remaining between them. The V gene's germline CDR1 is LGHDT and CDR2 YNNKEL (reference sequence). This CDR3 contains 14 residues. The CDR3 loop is CASSRSGQRYEQYF. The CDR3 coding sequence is TGTGCCAGCAGCCGTTCAGGACAGCGCTACGAGCAGTACTTC.

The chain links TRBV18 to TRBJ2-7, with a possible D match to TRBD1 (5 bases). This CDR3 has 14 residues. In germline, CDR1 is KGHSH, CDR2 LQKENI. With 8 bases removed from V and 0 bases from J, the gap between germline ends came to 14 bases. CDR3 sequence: CASRLTESSYEQYF. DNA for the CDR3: TGTGCCAGCCGACTGACAGAGTCCTCCTACGAGCAGTACTTC. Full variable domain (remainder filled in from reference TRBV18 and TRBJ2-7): NAGVMQNPRHLVRRRGQEARLRCSPMKGHSHVYWYRQLPEEGLKFMVYLQKENIIDESGMPKERFSAEFPKEGPSILRIQQVVRGDSAAYFCASRLTESSYEQYFGPGTRLTVT.

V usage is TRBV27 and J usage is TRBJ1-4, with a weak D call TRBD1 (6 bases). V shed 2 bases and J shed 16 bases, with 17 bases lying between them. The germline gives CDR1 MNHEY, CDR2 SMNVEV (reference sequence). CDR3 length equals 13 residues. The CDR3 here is CASSLTQGGREFF. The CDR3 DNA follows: TGTGCCAGCAGTTTAACACAGGGCGGGCGTGAGTTTTTT.

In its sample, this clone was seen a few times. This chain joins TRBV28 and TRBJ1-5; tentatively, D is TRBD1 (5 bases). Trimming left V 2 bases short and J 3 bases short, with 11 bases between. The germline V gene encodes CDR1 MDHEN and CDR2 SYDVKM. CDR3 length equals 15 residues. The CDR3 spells CASSLGAGPNQPQHF. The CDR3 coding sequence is TGTGCCAGCAGTTTAGGGGCAGGGCCCAATCAGCCCCAGCATTTT.

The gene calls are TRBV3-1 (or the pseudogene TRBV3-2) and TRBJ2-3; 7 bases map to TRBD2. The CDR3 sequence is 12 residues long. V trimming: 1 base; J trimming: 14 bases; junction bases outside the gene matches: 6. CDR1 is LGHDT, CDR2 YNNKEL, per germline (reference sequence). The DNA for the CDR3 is TGTGCCAGCAGCCAAGCGCGGGGAGGGTCGTATTTT. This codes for CASSQARGGSYF.

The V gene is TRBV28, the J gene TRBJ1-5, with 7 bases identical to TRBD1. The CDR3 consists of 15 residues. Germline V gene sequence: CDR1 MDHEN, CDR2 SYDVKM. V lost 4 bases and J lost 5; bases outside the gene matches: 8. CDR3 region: CASSYRTGGHQPQHF. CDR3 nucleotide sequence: TGTGCCAGCAGTTACCGGACAGGAGGGCATCAGCCCCAGCATTTT.